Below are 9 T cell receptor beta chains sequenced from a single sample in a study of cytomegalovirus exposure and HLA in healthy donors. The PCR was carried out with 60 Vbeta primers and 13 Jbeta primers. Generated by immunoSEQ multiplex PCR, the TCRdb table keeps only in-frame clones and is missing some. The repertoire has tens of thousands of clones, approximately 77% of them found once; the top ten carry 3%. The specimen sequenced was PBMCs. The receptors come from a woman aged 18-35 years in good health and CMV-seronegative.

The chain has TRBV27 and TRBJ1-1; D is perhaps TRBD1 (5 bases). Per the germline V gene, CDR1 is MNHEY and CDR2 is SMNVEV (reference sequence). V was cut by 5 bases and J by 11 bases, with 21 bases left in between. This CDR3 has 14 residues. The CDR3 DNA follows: TGTGCCAGCAGTCCGACGGGAGGGGCGTTACAGGCTTTCTTT. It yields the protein CASSPTGGALQAFF.

The CDR3 DNA is TGTGCCTGGAAGGGCGGGAGCCCGGAGGAGCAGTACTTC. Amino acid sequence: CAWKGGSPEEQYF. The J gene is TRBJ2-5, the V gene TRBV30; TRBD2 agrees at 7 bases. The CDR3 extends over 13 amino acids. Trimming at V came to 4 bases and at J to 11 bases, leaving 13 bases not matched to a gene. In germline, CDR1 is GTSNPN, CDR2 SVGIG (reference sequence).

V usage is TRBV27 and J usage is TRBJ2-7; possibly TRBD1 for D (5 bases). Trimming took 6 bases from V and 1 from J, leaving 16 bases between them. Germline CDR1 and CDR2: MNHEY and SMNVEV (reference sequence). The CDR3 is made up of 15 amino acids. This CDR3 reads CASSPFKGRSYEQYF. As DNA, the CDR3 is TGTGCCAGCAGCCCCTTTAAGGGGCGGTCCTACGAGCAGTACTTC.

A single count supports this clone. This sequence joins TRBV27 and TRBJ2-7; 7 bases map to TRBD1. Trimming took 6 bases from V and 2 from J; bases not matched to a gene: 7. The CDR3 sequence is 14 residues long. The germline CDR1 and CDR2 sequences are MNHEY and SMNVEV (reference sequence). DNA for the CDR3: TGTGCCAGCAGCCCTGGACAGGAACCCTACGAGCAGTACTTC. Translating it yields CASSPGQEPYEQYF.

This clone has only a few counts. The CDR3 nucleotides are TGTGCCAGCAGTTTAGGCGGCAGCTCTGGGGCCAACGTCCTGACTTTC. Translating gives CASSLGGSSGANVLTF. The genes are TRBV27 and TRBJ2-6; D gene unclear. Germline CDR1 is MNHEY and CDR2 is SMNVEV (reference sequence). V lost 2 bases and J 0 bases, leaving 8 bases between the germline ends. The CDR3 has 16 amino acids.

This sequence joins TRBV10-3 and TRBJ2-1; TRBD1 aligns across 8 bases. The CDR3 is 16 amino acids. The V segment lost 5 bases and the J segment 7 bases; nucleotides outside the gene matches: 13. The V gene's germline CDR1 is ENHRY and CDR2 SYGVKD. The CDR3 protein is CAISPVLDRQGNEQFF. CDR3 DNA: TGTGCCATCAGTCCCGTGCTGGACAGACAGGGGAATGAGCAGTTCTTC.

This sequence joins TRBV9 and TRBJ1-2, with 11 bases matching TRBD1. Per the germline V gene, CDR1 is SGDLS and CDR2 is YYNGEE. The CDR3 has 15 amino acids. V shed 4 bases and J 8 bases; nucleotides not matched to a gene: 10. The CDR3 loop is CASSPGTGGEGGYTF. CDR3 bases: TGTGCCAGCAGCCCAGGGACAGGGGGGGAAGGAGGCTACACCTTC.

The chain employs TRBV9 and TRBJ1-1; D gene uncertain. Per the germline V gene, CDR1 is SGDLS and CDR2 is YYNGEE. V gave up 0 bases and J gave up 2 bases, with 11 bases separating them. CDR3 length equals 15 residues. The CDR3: CASSVGVSINTEAFF. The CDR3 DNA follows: TGTGCCAGCAGCGTAGGTGTCAGTATTAACACTGAAGCTTTCTTT.

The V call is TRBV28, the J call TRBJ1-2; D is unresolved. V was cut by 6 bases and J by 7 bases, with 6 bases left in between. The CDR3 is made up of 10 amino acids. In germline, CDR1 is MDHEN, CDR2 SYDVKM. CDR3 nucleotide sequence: TGTGCCAGCAGCCGAGTTGGCTACACCTTC. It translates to CASSRVGYTF.